This T cell receptor (beta chain) is from a study of T-cell memory formation after mild COVID-19. V gave up 4 bases and J gave up 4 bases, with 18 bases separating them. This CDR3 contains 16 residues. Per germline, CDR1 LGHDT and CDR2 YNNKEL (reference sequence). Each CDR3 protein gets one entry after TCRdb re-called the 5' RACE reads with MiXCR. The profile shows 150,000 to 200,000 distinct CDR3 sequences, approximately 13% of them singletons. The clonotype was recovered from a man between 18 and 29 years old who had mild COVID-19 (a few samples of this study predate the infection). Cell type and time point are not known. V usage is TRBV3-1 and J usage is TRBJ2-3; D not certain. Sequenced: PBMCs or a T cell subset sorted from them (not recorded which). The CDR3 region has the DNA TGTGCCAGCAGCCCCCTCACCGGATTCGGCGCAGATACGCAGTATTTT. This codes for CASSPLTGFGADTQYF.